This T cell receptor (beta chain) emerged from a study of blood T cell repertoires in COVID-19. For the study at large: Samples taken during acute and convalescent COVID-19 were collected in the United States, Italy and Spain. T cells, B-cell-depleted T cells, or PBMCs supplied cDNA or gDNA.

Authors' processing steps: Amplified reference gene primers provided the basis for estimating nucleated cell counts. Produced via immunoSEQ multiplex PCR; TCRdb's table is partial and in-frame only. V, J and clone size derive from that table, while D and trimming were established from the DNA sequence. Counted here are more than 400,000 clones, about 90% occurring once; the ten biggest clones make up approximately 0.65%. Germline V CDR1 and CDR2: SGHTA, FQGNSA. V dropped 6 bases and J dropped 2 bases, with 13 bases sitting between them. The CDR3 is made up of 14 amino acids. Two negative PCRs, clearance, or symptom resolution characterized the recovered Cohort 3 donors.

Sequenced: PBMCs or T cells enriched from blood (not recorded which). The J gene is TRBJ1-1, the V gene TRBV7-2; D is perhaps TRBD1 (6 bases). The clonotype was recovered from a man in his late teens or twenties who had recovered from COVID-19. The CDR3 DNA sequence: TGTGCCAGCAGTCCCAGGGGTGGTAACACTGAAGCTTTCTTT. Translated: CASSPRGGNTEAFF.